This note documents a single T cell receptor beta chain sequence. These data come from a study of blood T cell repertoires in COVID-19. Germline V lookup: CDR1 MGHDK, CDR2 SYGVNS. Deletions cut 2 bases from V and 0 bases from J, with 10 bases between. This CDR3 has 15 residues. All enrollees were about 18 to 90 years old and from under 25 US areas. Which cohort a participant joined came from the clinical history participants gave. The method was immunoSEQ multiplex PCR; TCRdb's version includes in-frame clones alone and lacks a portion of them. In the table there are 490,000 or so clones, 80% to 90% of which are singletons.

The sample consisted of PBMCs or T cells enriched from blood (not recorded which). The gene calls are TRBV25-1 and TRBJ1-1, with D unresolved. The sequence was obtained from a woman in her fifties or sixties who had recovered from COVID-19. CDR3: CASSEEGLLNTEAFF. CDR3 DNA sequence: TGTGCCAGCAGTGAAGAGGGCCTACTGAACACTGAAGCTTTCTTT.